Listed here are 21 T cell receptor beta chains from one sample, sequenced in a study of OX40 agonist ivuxolimab in advanced cancers. The method was immunoSEQ multiplex PCR; TCRdb's version includes in-frame clones alone and lacks a portion of them. The sample carries tens of thousands of clones, 90% to 95% recorded once. This specimen consisted of CD4+ or CD8+ T cells sorted from blood, obtained in a trial of the OX40 agonist ivuxolimab. Receptors were obtained from an adult with an advanced solid tumor such as melanoma, head and neck, liver or kidney cancer.

This clone appeared a few times. The genes are TRBV7-9 and TRBJ2-7, with D tentatively TRBD1 or TRBD2 (5 bases each). Germline V gene sequence: CDR1 SEHNR, CDR2 FQNEAQ (reference sequence). Trimming left V 5 bases short and J 2 bases short, with 16 bases between. This CDR3 is built from 15 residues. Written as DNA, the CDR3 is TGTGCCAGCAGCCCTCGAGGGGATAAAACCTACGAGCAGTACTTC. Translation: CASSPRGDKTYEQYF.

The chain is built from TRBV7-6 and TRBJ2-7, with a weak D call TRBD1 (5 bases). Per the germline V gene, CDR1 is SGHVS and CDR2 is FNYEAQ. The V end lost 1 base, the J end lost 7 bases, and 14 bases lay between the germline ends. The CDR3 runs 14 residues. This chain's CDR3 is CASSLVAGLGEQYF. The CDR3 DNA follows: TGTGCCAGCAGCTTAGTGGCAGGGTTGGGGGAGCAGTACTTC.

This chain links TRBV4-2 with TRBJ2-2; the match to TRBD1 covers 9 bases. The germline gives CDR1 LGHNA, CDR2 YNFKEQ. This CDR3 has 16 residues. J lost 2 bases, V lost 4 bases, and 5 bases had no gene match. CDR3 sequence: CASSPGQGTNTGELFF. Here the CDR3 DNA reads TGTGCCAGCAGCCCCGGACAGGGGACTAACACCGGGGAGCTGTTTTTT.

The chain recombines TRBV9 with TRBJ2-1, with D possibly TRBD2 on 6 matching bases. The CDR3 length is 15 residues. CDR1 and CDR2 (germline): SGDLS, YYNGEE. Trimming cost V 6 bases and J 0 bases, with 13 bases left between them. The CDR3 region is CASTRRGSSYNEQFF. The CDR3 DNA sequence: TGTGCCAGCACCAGGAGGGGATCCTCCTACAATGAGCAGTTCTTC.

The V call is TRBV11-2, the J call TRBJ1-2; 7 nucleotides align to TRBD1. The germline V gene encodes CDR1 SGHAT and CDR2 FQNNGV. V lost 3 bases, J lost 0 bases, and 7 bases stayed unmatched. The CDR3 loop spans 16 amino acids. The CDR3 sequence: CASSLKSGGTNYGYTF. The CDR3, as DNA: TGTGCCAGCAGCTTGAAATCAGGGGGAACTAACTATGGCTACACCTTC.

This rearrangement joins TRBV4-1 to TRBJ2-2, with TRBD2 matching over 7 bases. Per germline, CDR1 MGHRA and CDR2 YSYEKL. The junction had 2 bases not matched to a gene; V was cut back by 0 bases and J by 4 bases. The CDR3 is 15 amino acids. CDR3 region: CASSQEWTSTGELFF. CDR3 sequence (DNA): TGCGCCAGCAGCCAAGAGTGGACTAGCACCGGGGAGCTGTTTTTT.

This clone was observed once. The J gene is TRBJ2-5, the V gene TRBV6-5; perhaps TRBD2 as D (7 bases). CDR1 and CDR2 from the germline V gene are MNHEY and SVGAGI. The CDR3 sequence is 13 residues long. V was cut by 10 bases and J by 0 bases, with 12 bases left in between. The CDR3 here is CATRGDNQETQYF. CDR3 DNA sequence: TGTGCCACCCGGGGGGACAACCAAGAGACCCAGTACTTC.

The sample holds a few counts of this clone. The chain joins TRBV4-1 to TRBJ1-1; no clear D. The CDR3 extends over 13 amino acids. V dropped 4 bases and J dropped 1 base, with 7 bases sitting between them. Per germline, CDR1 MGHRA and CDR2 YSYEKL. CDR3 sequence (DNA): TGCGCCAGCAGCCTAGACCAGAACACTGAAGCTTTCTTT. Translated: CASSLDQNTEAFF.

This chain uses TRBV7-9 with TRBJ1-1; the D gene is possibly TRBD1 (6 bases). Trimming took 5 bases from V and 5 from J, leaving 15 bases between them. Germline-derived CDR1 and CDR2 are SEHNR and FQNEAQ (reference sequence). The CDR3 extends over 14 amino acids. The CDR3 sequence: CASSNDRRGTEAFF. CDR3 nucleotide sequence: TGTGCCAGCAGCAATGACAGGAGGGGAACTGAAGCTTTCTTT.

V is TRBV5-6 and J is TRBJ1-6; D is perhaps TRBD1 (6 bases). CDR1 and CDR2 from the germline V gene are SGHDT and YYEEEE. Trimming removed 6 bases at V and 6 bases at J, with 13 bases between. The CDR3 sequence is 14 residues long. The CDR3 region has the DNA TGTGCCAGCACGCAGGACAGCCCTAATTCACCCCTCCACTTT. Its translation: CASTQDSPNSPLHF.

V is TRBV27 and J is TRBJ1-1; 10 nucleotides match TRBD1. Germline CDR1 is MNHEY and CDR2 is SMNVEV (reference sequence). CDR3 length equals 17 residues. Trimming at V came to 3 bases and at J to 3 bases, leaving 10 bases not matched to a gene. The CDR3 loop reads CASSLVETGTGDTEAFF. The DNA for the CDR3 is TGTGCCAGCAGTTTGGTTGAAACCGGGACAGGGGACACTGAAGCTTTCTTT.

The chain uses TRBV6-1 and TRBJ1-1; D is perhaps TRBD1 (5 bases). V was clipped by 8 bases and J by 0 bases, with 13 bases between them. Germline CDR1 MNHNS, CDR2 SASEGT. The CDR3 covers 14 residues. CDR3 in amino acids: CASLLGTVNTEAFF. CDR3 DNA: TGTGCCAGCCTTTTGGGGACGGTGAACACTGAAGCTTTCTTT.

This chain joins TRBV19 and TRBJ2-2; 10 bases fit TRBD2. After removal of 5 bases from V and 1 base from J, the junction contained 4 bases not matched to a gene. The CDR3 has 16 residues. The germline gives CDR1 LNHDA, CDR2 SQIVND (reference sequence). The CDR3 coding sequence is TGTGCCAGTAGTCAGCTAGCGGGGGTGAACACCGGGGAGCTGTTTTTT. Amino acids: CASSQLAGVNTGELFF.

V is TRBV16 and J is TRBJ1-3, with D perhaps TRBD1 (5 bases). Germline V gene lookup returns CDR1 KGHSY and CDR2 FQNENV. CDR3 size: 18 residues. V lost 0 bases and J 0 bases, leaving 15 bases between the germline ends. CDR3 sequence reads: CASSQSPRGGDSGNTIYF. The CDR3 nucleotides read TGTGCCAGCAGCCAATCCCCGCGGGGGGGAGACTCTGGAAACACCATATATTTT.

V and J are TRBV28 and TRBJ2-5; 10 bases fit TRBD1. The CDR3 extends over 16 amino acids. J was trimmed by 2 bases and V by 8 bases; bases with no gene match: 11. The germline V gene has CDR1 MDHEN and CDR2 SYDVKM. CDR3 DNA sequence: TGTGCCAGCCGCGCCCGGGACAGGGGACCGCAAGAGACCCAGTACTTC. Amino acid sequence: CASRARDRGPQETQYF. Full variable domain (remainder filled in from reference TRBV28 and TRBJ2-5): DVKVTQSSRYLVKRTGEKVFLECVQDMDHENMFWYRQDPGLGLRLIYFSYDVKMKEKGDIPEGYSVSREKKERFSLILESASTNQTSMYLCASRARDRGPQETQYFGPGTRLLVL.

The gene calls are TRBV5-1 and TRBJ1-6; 7 nucleotides agree with TRBD1. Germline loops: CDR1 SGHRS, CDR2 YFSETQ. CDR3 length equals 15 residues. J gave up 8 bases and V 6 bases, and 11 bases lay outside the gene matches. The CDR3 DNA reads TGCGCCAGCACCCTGACAGGGCTGGAGGATTCACCCCTCCACTTT. As protein: CASTLTGLEDSPLHF. The variable domain in full, completed from reference TRBV5-1 and TRBJ1-6, reads KAGVTQTPRYLIKTRGQQVTLSCSPISGHRSVSWYQQTPGQGLQFLFEYFSETQRNKGNFPGRFSGRQFSNSRSEMNVSTLELGDSALYLCASTLTGLEDSPLHFGNGTRLTVT.

In its sample, this clone was seen a few times. The chain uses TRBV6-6 and TRBJ1-6; D not certain. Germline V CDR1 and CDR2: MNHNY, SVGAGI (reference sequence). The CDR3 spans 14 residues. Trimming cost V 2 bases and J 7 bases, with 9 bases left between them. The CDR3 DNA is TGTGCCAGCAGTTACGAGGCAGAGAATTCACCCCTCCACTTT. Protein product: CASSYEAENSPLHF.

J is TRBJ1-1 and V is TRBV12-5, with unresolved D. The V gene's germline CDR1 is LGHNT and CDR2 FRNRAP. This CDR3 region has 12 residues. The V end was cut by 5 bases, the J end by 3 bases, with 7 bases between. CDR3 sequence reads: CASGPPDTEAFF. CDR3 nucleotides: TGTGCTAGTGGTCCCCCAGACACTGAAGCTTTCTTT.

The chain is built from TRBV6-5 and TRBJ2-7, with D possibly being TRBD1 (6 bases). Germline V gene sequence: CDR1 MNHEY, CDR2 SVGAGI. This CDR3 is built from 14 residues. V lost 6 bases and J lost 2, with 14 bases in between. The CDR3 DNA sequence: TGTGCCAGCAGCTCGAGTCCAGGGGCCTACGAGCAGTACTTC. Translation: CASSSSPGAYEQYF.

The V call is TRBV2, the J call TRBJ1-2; 7 nucleotides match TRBD1. The V and J ends lost 8 bases and 7 bases, in that order; junction bases with no gene match: 13. The CDR3 covers 14 residues. Germline CDR1 SNHLY, CDR2 FYNNEI. The CDR3 spells CASHPYGDSAGYTF. In nucleotides, the CDR3 is TGTGCCAGCCATCCCTACGGGGACAGTGCTGGCTACACCTTC.

This clone was recorded only once. This sequence joins TRBV6-5 and TRBJ2-7; 9 bases are a match to TRBD1. From germline, CDR1 is MNHEY and CDR2 SVGAGI. The CDR3 is 15 amino acids. J gave up 1 base and V 6 bases, and 7 bases lay outside the gene matches. The CDR3 reads CASSSGTGRSYEQYF. Written as DNA, the CDR3 is TGTGCCAGCAGCTCAGGGACAGGGCGATCCTACGAGCAGTACTTC.